A single sample gave rise to the 18 T cell receptor beta chains below, sequenced in a study of sequential checkpoint blockade in melanoma. Treatment of the sample: randomized to nivolumab then ipilimumab (arm A) or the reverse (arm B). Produced via immunoSEQ multiplex PCR; TCRdb's table is partial and in-frame only. Of under 20,000 clones listed, roughly 66% were seen once; the top ten hold around 18%. Sequencing was performed on CD8+ T cells sorted from blood (inferred from file names), taken from a patient given nivolumab and ipilimumab in sequence. These receptors originate from a human donor with melanoma.

The chain combines TRBV9 with TRBJ2-1, with 7 nucleotides matching TRBD1. CDR3 length equals 18 residues. After removal of 4 bases from V and 6 bases from J, the junction contained 19 bases not matched to a gene. Germline CDR1 reads SGDLS; CDR2 reads YYNGEE. The CDR3 DNA sequence: TGTGCCAGCAGCCCCAACTCCCACAGGGGATTAAGCCGCAATGAGCAGTTCTTC. Amino acids: CASSPNSHRGLSRNEQFF.

This clone was counted between two and nine times. A far larger clone is only one base removed, so a read error is likely. CDR3 sequence reads: CASSSYPDPGGAFF. The CDR3 nucleotides are TGTGCCAGCAGCTCTTATCCCGACCCCGGGGGAGCTTTCTTT. This chain links TRBV5-6 with TRBJ1-1, with TRBD1 as a possible D gene (5 bases). Germline CDR1 is SGHDT and CDR2 is YYEEEE. The V and J ends lost 3 bases and 10 bases respectively, with 19 bases between them. This CDR3 is 14 amino acids long.

This clone was recorded a few times. The chain couples TRBV11-2 to TRBJ1-4; D unresolved. CDR1 and CDR2 (germline): SGHAT, FQNNGV. The CDR3 has 15 amino acids. V was cut by 5 bases and J by 2 bases, with 12 bases left in between. As DNA, the CDR3 is TGTGCCAGCAGCCTGGCCGGGATCACTAATGAAAAACTGTTTTTT. Protein sequence: CASSLAGITNEKLFF.

V is TRBV7-9 and J is TRBJ2-1; TRBD1 is a possible D gene (6 bases). The CDR3 length is 15 residues. V shed 7 bases and J shed 0 bases, with 13 bases lying between them. CDR1 and CDR2 from the germline V gene are SEHNR and FQNEAQ (reference sequence). The CDR3 reads CASNPRGDSYNEQFF. In DNA, the CDR3 is TGTGCCAGCAACCCCAGGGGCGACTCCTACAATGAGCAGTTCTTC.

The chain carries TRBV27 and TRBJ2-7, with TRBD2 matching 8 bases. The CDR3 runs to 14 residues. CDR1 MNHEY and CDR2 SMNVEV come from the germline V gene (reference sequence). J was trimmed by 2 bases and V by 6 bases; bases with no gene match: 6. In nucleotides, the CDR3 is TGTGCCAGCAGCCAGGGACTAGATCCCTACGAGCAGTACTTC. It encodes CASSQGLDPYEQYF.

This clone was detected only a few times. V and J are TRBV10-2 and TRBJ2-3; perhaps TRBD2 as D (6 bases). Germline V gene data show CDR1 as WSHSY and CDR2 as SAAADI. This CDR3 has 16 residues. V was pared by 4 bases and J by 2 bases, with 16 bases between. The DNA of the CDR3 is TGCGCCAGCAGTGTAGTGGACACTAGCCTCACAGATACGCAGTATTTT. This translates into CASSVVDTSLTDTQYF.

This clone was detected only once. The chain uses TRBV4-2 and TRBJ1-2, with D tentatively TRBD1 (5 bases). V was shortened by 1 base and J by 5 bases, with 11 bases between the two germline ends. This CDR3 spans 14 amino acids. Germline lookup yields CDR1 LGHNA and CDR2 YNFKEQ. CDR3: CASSQVKTAYGYTF. CDR3 DNA: TGTGCCAGCAGCCAAGTGAAGACAGCTTATGGCTACACCTTC.

The V and J genes are TRBV27 and TRBJ2-1; possibly TRBD1 for D (6 bases). This CDR3 is built from 15 residues. V was cut by 2 bases and J by 3 bases, with 11 bases left in between. Germline CDR1 is MNHEY and CDR2 is SMNVEV (reference sequence). The CDR3 DNA reads as TGTGCCAGCAGTTTAGGGGACATCATCTACAATGAGCAGTTCTTC. Its protein product is CASSLGDIIYNEQFF.

The V and J genes are TRBV7-9 and TRBJ2-7, with TRBD1 matching 11 bases. Germline CDR1 is SEHNR and CDR2 is FQNEAQ (reference sequence). V shed 5 bases, J shed 4 bases, and the junction held 7 bases outside the gene matches. The CDR3 is made up of 15 amino acids. DNA of the CDR3: TGTGCCAGCAGCCGCGGACAGGGGGCCCCTTACGAGCAGTACTTC. It specifies CASSRGQGAPYEQYF.

The gene calls are TRBV7-9 and TRBJ2-5; D is unresolved. Judging by the DNA end, TRBJ2-7 fits better; the J call may be wrong. The CDR3 is 16 residues long. The germline gives CDR1 SEHNR, CDR2 FQNEAQ (reference sequence). The CDR3 sequence: CASSSPGGLSSYEQYF. The CDR3, as DNA: TGTGCCAGCAGCTCCCCCGGCGGATTGAGCTCCTACGAGCAGTACTTC.

As DNA, the CDR3 is TGTGCCAGCAGCTTACTTCCTGGGGCAGACTCCTACGAGCAGTACTTC. It codes for CASSLLPGADSYEQYF. This chain connects TRBV7-9 to TRBJ2-7; perhaps TRBD1 as D (5 bases). In germline, CDR1 is SEHNR, CDR2 FQNEAQ (reference sequence). This CDR3 contains 16 residues. The ends were cut back, 2 bases at V and 0 bases at J, with 14 bases in the middle. The full variable domain, its missing parts supplied by reference TRBV7-9 and TRBJ2-7, is DTGVSQNPRHKITKRGQNVTFRCDPISEHNRLYWYRQTLGQGPEFLTYFQNEAQLEKSRLLSDRFSAERPKGSFSTLEIQRTEQGDSAMYLCASSLLPGADSYEQYFGPGTRLTVT.

The rearrangement links TRBV9 to TRBJ1-2, with 9 bases fitting TRBD1. Trimming took 6 bases from V and 3 from J; bases not matched to a gene: 6. There are 14 residues in the CDR3. CDR1 and CDR2 from the germline V gene are SGDLS and YYNGEE. The CDR3 sequence: CASTAGQGYYGYTF. CDR3 DNA sequence: TGTGCCAGCACGGCGGGACAGGGCTACTATGGCTACACCTTC.

This clone has more than one count but fewer than ten. This is likely an artifact of a read error, given a far larger clone one base away. The chain employs TRBV5-6 and TRBJ2-7, with 10 bases aligning to TRBD1. From germline, CDR1 is SGHDT and CDR2 YYEEEE. Losses at the gene ends were 2 bases for V and 2 bases for J; bases not matched to a gene: 1. This CDR3 has 14 amino acids. CDR3 DNA: TGTGCCAGCAGCTTTGGGACAGGGGCCTACGAGCAGTACTTC. It codes for CASSFGTGAYEQYF.

J is TRBJ2-7 and V is TRBV27, with a tentative D call TRBD1 (6 bases). The CDR3 covers 13 residues. The V gene's germline CDR1 is MNHEY and CDR2 SMNVEV (reference sequence). The V end lost 10 bases, the J end lost 2 bases, and 15 bases lay between the germline ends. The CDR3 DNA reads TGTGCCATCGCGACAGGCCCTACCTACGAGCAGTACTTC. Translating gives CAIATGPTYEQYF.

This clone was seen more than once but under ten times. For the CDR3, the DNA is TGCGCCAGCAGCCAAGTGAGGGACACCGGGGAGCTGTTTTTT. It translates to CASSQVRDTGELFF. The rearrangement uses TRBV4-1 and TRBJ2-2; D perhaps matches TRBD2 (5 bases). The V end lost 1 base, the J end lost 3 bases, and 6 bases lay between the germline ends. CDR1 is MGHRA, CDR2 YSYEKL, per germline. This CDR3 region has 14 residues.

The sample holds a few counts of this clone. V is TRBV19 and J is TRBJ1-5; the D gene is possibly TRBD1 (6 bases). Per germline, CDR1 LNHDA and CDR2 SQIVND (reference sequence). V was trimmed by 5 bases and J by 0 bases, leaving 11 bases between them. The CDR3 is 15 amino acids. Here the CDR3 reads CASSVTGYSNQPQHF. The CDR3 region has the DNA TGTGCCAGTAGTGTTACAGGGTATAGCAATCAGCCCCAGCATTTT.

The chain joins TRBV7-2 to TRBJ2-1, with D possibly TRBD2 on 6 matching bases. The V and J ends lost 1 base and 12 bases respectively, with 10 bases between them. This CDR3 has 12 amino acids. CDR1 is SGHTA, CDR2 FQGNSA, per germline. The CDR3: CASSLEGTRQFF. CDR3 sequence (DNA): TGTGCCAGCAGCTTAGAAGGGACTCGGCAGTTCTTC.

The chain is built from TRBV19 and TRBJ2-1; no firm D call. This CDR3 is built from 13 residues. Germline V gives CDR1 LNHDA, CDR2 SQIVND (reference sequence). V was shortened by 1 base and J by 10 bases, with 11 bases between the two germline ends. The CDR3 protein is CASSIVPLREQFF. CDR3 DNA: TGTGCCAGTAGTATAGTCCCCCTCAGGGAGCAGTTCTTC.